This passage covers 9 T cell receptor beta chains from one sample sequenced in a study of blood T cell repertoires in COVID-19. Sequencing was performed with immunoSEQ multiplex PCR; in TCRdb, only in-frame clones are kept and a portion is missing. The repertoire has over 120,000 clones, around 80% of them found once; the top ten carry approximately 6%. Specimen: PBMCs or T cells enriched from blood (not recorded which). All receptors derive from a woman aged 45-65 years who had recovered from COVID-19.

CDR3 nucleotides: TGTGCCAGCAGCCCGAAGGGTATGCGGGAGGAACCAATGAACACTGAAGCTTTCTTT. This gives the protein CASSPKGMREEPMNTEAFF. This sequence joins TRBV5-4 and TRBJ1-1, with no clear D. The CDR3 sequence is 19 residues long. Trimming cost V 4 bases and J 0 bases, with 25 bases left between them. Per germline, CDR1 SGHNT and CDR2 YYREEE (reference sequence).

The chain couples TRBV10-3 to TRBJ1-4; maybe TRBD1 (5 bases). This CDR3 has 13 residues. From germline, CDR1 is ENHRY and CDR2 SYGVKD. V was shortened by 10 bases and J by 0 bases, with 9 bases between the two germline ends. In nucleotides, the CDR3 is TGTGCCACCCAGGGTCCAACTAATGAAAAACTGTTTTTT. Translated, it gives CATQGPTNEKLFF.

The chain recombines TRBV24-1 with TRBJ2-2; D may be TRBD2 (5 bases). Looked up from germline, CDR1 is KGHDR and CDR2 is SFDVKD. The CDR3 runs 18 residues. V lost 4 bases to trimming and J lost 2 bases, with 19 bases between them. CDR3 region: CATSDTMGSGINTGELFF. Written as DNA, the CDR3 is TGTGCCACCAGTGACACCATGGGCTCCGGGATTAACACCGGGGAGCTGTTTTTT.

V gene TRBV19 combines with J gene TRBJ1-5; D gene uncertain. V was trimmed by 6 bases and J by 5 bases, leaving 8 bases between them. Germline loops: CDR1 LNHDA, CDR2 SQIVND (reference sequence). This CDR3 contains 12 residues. This CDR3 reads CASSRRDQPQHF. CDR3 nucleotides: TGTGCCAGTAGCCGGAGAGATCAGCCCCAGCATTTT.

The chain is built from TRBV11-2 and TRBJ2-7; no clear D gene. The CDR3 totals 13 residues. Per germline, CDR1 SGHAT and CDR2 FQNNGV. The V end lost 1 base, the J end lost 2 bases, and 6 bases lay between the germline ends. CDR3 protein: CASSLASTYEQYV. The DNA of the CDR3 is TGTGCCAGCAGCTTAGCCAGTACCTACGAGCAGTACGTC.

This chain joins TRBV5-1 and TRBJ2-5; 9 bases fit TRBD1. The CDR3 is made up of 16 amino acids. Germline lookup yields CDR1 SGHRS and CDR2 YFSETQ. With 0 bases clipped from V and 6 bases from J, the junction kept 9 bases outside the gene matches. CDR3 nucleotide sequence: TGCGCCAGCAGCTTGGTGCCGACAGGGGGGTATCAGACCCAGTACTTC. It specifies CASSLVPTGGYQTQYF.

The V call is TRBV3-1 (or the pseudogene TRBV3-2), the J call TRBJ2-2; 7 positions agree with TRBD1. In germline, CDR1 is LGHDT, CDR2 YNNKEL (reference sequence). Trimming at V came to 2 bases and at J to 2 bases, leaving 11 bases not matched to a gene. There are 18 residues in the CDR3. CDR3 residues: CASSQQGWGQLNTGELFF. The CDR3 DNA reads as TGTGCCAGCAGCCAACAGGGATGGGGACAGTTAAACACCGGGGAGCTGTTTTTT.

This clone came up a few times. The rearrangement joins TRBV19 to TRBJ1-4, with 7 bases matching TRBD1. Trimming removed 5 bases from V and 7 bases from J; junction bases left unmatched: 7. Germline loops: CDR1 LNHDA, CDR2 SQIVND (reference sequence). This CDR3 has 14 residues. CDR3 sequence: CASSSGQAVEKLFF. The CDR3 region has the DNA TGTGCCAGTAGTTCCGGACAGGCGGTTGAAAAACTGTTTTTT.

The chain recombines TRBV6-2 or TRBV6-3 with TRBJ1-5; 8 bases are a match to TRBD1. From germline, CDR1 is MNHEY and CDR2 SVGEGT. The CDR3 is 14 amino acids. Germline trimming cut 5 bases from V and 7 bases from J; bases unmatched to any gene: 7. CDR3 amino acids: CASSLQGARQPQHF. CDR3 DNA: TGTGCCAGCAGTCTCCAGGGGGCGCGGCAGCCCCAGCATTTT.